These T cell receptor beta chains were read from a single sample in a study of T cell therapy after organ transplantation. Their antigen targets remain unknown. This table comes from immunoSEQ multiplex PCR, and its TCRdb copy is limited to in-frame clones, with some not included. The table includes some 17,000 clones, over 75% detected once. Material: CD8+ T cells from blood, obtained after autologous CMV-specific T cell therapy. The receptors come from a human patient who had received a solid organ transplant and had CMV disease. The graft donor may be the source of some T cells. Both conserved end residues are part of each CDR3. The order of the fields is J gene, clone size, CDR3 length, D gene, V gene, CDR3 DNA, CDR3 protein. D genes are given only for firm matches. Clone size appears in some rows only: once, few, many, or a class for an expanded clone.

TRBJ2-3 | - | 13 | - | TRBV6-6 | TGTGCCAGCAGCTTTGTGGGGGGCGATACGCAGTATTTT | CASSFVGGDTQYF
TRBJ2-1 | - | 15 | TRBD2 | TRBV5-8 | TGTGCCAGCAGCATCGGGACTAGCGGACACAATGAGCAGTTCTTC | CASSIGTSGHNEQFF
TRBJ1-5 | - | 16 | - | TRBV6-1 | TGTGCCAGCAGTGCCCCGACAGATGGTAGCAATCAGCCCCAGCATTTT | CASSAPTDGSNQPQHF
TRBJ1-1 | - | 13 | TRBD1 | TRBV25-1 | TGTGCCAGCAGAGAAGACAGGGGCTCTGAAGCTTTCTTT | CASREDRGSEAFF
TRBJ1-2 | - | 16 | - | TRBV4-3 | TGCGCCAGCAGCCAAGGAATAAGGTGGACTAACTATGGCTACACCTTC | CASSQGIRWTNYGYTF
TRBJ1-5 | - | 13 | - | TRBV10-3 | TGTGCCATCAGTGAGGCGGGGGAAGTACCCCAGCATTTT | CAISEAGEVPQHF
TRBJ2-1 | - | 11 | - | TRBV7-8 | TGTGCCAGCAGCTCGGACAATGAGCAGTTCTTC | CASSSDNEQFF
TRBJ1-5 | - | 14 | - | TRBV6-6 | TGTGCCAGCAGTGACACGGGTAACAATCAGCCCCAGCATTTT | CASSDTGNNQPQHF
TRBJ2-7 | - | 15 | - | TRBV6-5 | TGTGCCAGCAGTTACTCGGGACGCAGGCCCTACGAGCAGTACTTC | CASSYSGRRPYEQYF
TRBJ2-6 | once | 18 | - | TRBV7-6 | TGTGCCAGCAGCTTAGTTGAGGGGATGGGCTCTGGGGCCAACGTCCTGACTTTC | CASSLVEGMGSGANVLTF
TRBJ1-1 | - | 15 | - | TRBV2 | TGTGCCAGCAGTGAAGCAAAAGGGTGGGGCACTGAAGCTTTCTTT | CASSEAKGWGTEAFF
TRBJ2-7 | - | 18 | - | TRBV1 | TGCACCAGCAGCCAAGGGGAGATTCTAGCGGGAAGATCCTACGAGCAGTACTTC | CTSSQGEILAGRSYEQYF
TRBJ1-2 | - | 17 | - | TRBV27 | TGTGCCAGCAGTTTAAGCTCCAAGGCAGGGGTCGGCTATGGCTACACCTTC | CASSLSSKAGVGYGYTF
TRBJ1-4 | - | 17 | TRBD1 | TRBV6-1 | TGTGCCAGCAGTGAAGCGCTTCCGGGGACAGGGTATGAAAAACTGTTTTTT | CASSEALPGTGYEKLFF
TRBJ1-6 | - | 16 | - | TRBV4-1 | TGCGCCAGCAGCCAAGAGGGGGCCGAAGTATATTCACCCCTCCACTTT | CASSQEGAEVYSPLHF
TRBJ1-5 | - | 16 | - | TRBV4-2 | TGTGCCAGCAGCCAAGATAGGACGGGGGGCAATCAGCCCCAGCATTTT | CASSQDRTGGNQPQHF
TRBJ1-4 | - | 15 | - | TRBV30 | TGTGCCTGGAGTGTACTAGGGCAGGGTAATGAAAAACTGTTTTTT | CAWSVLGQGNEKLFF
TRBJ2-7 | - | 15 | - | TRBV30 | TGTGCCTGGGACGGGGGACATGCGATCTCCTACGAGCAGTACTTC | CAWDGGHAISYEQYF
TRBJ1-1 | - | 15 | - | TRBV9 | TGTGCCAGCAGCGCCTCACAGGGCTGGAACACTGAAGCTTTCTTT | CASSASQGWNTEAFF
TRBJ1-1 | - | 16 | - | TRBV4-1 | TGCGCCAGCAGCCAAGATGGAGGACGGAGGAACACTGAAGCTTTCTTT | CASSQDGGRRNTEAFF
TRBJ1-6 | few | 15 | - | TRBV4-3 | TGCGCCAGCAGCCAGGGGACGGGCCCCAATTCACCCCTCCACTTT | CASSQGTGPNSPLHF
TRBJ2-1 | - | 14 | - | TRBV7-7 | TGTGCCAGCAGCTTAACGCGGAGTCACAATGAGCAGTTCTTC | CASSLTRSHNEQFF
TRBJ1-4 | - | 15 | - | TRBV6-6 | TGTGCCAGCAGTTTAAACAGCGCAACTAATGAAAAACTGTTTTTT | CASSLNSATNEKLFF
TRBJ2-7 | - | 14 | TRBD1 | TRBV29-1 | TGCAGCGTTGAGATGGGACAGGGGGTACTCGAGCAGTACTTC | CSVEMGQGVLEQYF
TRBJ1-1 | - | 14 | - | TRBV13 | TGTGCCAGCAGCTTAGGCGTGGGGGGCGCTGAAGCTTTCTTT | CASSLGVGGAEAFF
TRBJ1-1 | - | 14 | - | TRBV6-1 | TGTGCCAGCAGTGGGATGGGACGGAACACTGAAGCTTTCTTT | CASSGMGRNTEAFF
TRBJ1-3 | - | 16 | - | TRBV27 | TGTGCCAGCAGTCCGCACGCCCGGGACCCAGGTCACACCATATATTTT | CASSPHARDPGHTIYF
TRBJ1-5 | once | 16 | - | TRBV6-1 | TGTGCCAGCAGTGAAGTGGCAGGGAGAAGCAATCAGCCCCAGCATTTT | CASSEVAGRSNQPQHF
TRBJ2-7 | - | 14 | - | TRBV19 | TGTGCCAGTAGTATTGAGGGCTCCCCCTACGAGCAGTACTTC | CASSIEGSPYEQYF
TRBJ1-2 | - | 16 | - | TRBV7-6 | TGTGCCAGCAGCCAGACCGCGAATCTCGAAGACCATGGCTACACCTTC | CASSQTANLEDHGYTF
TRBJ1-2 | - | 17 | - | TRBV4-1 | TGCGCCAGCAGCCAAGATCTCCGTGGGGGGCAGAGCTATGGCTACACCTTC | CASSQDLRGGQSYGYTF
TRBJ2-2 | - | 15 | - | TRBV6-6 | TGTGCCAGCAGTTACTCACAGGGCCACACCGGGGAGCTGTTTTTT | CASSYSQGHTGELFF
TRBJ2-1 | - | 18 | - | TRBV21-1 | TGTGCCAGCAGCCCCGAACTAGCGGGAGGGCCTAAGGTCGATGAGCAGTTCTTC | CASSPELAGGPKVDEQFF
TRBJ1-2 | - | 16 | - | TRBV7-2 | TGTGCCAGCAGCTTAGTATTCGGCGGGGCAGACTATGGCTACACCTTC | CASSLVFGGADYGYTF
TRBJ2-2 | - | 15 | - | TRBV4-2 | TGTGCCAGCAGCCAAGTGGCTAATCCCTCCGGGGAGCTGTTTTTT | CASSQVANPSGELFF
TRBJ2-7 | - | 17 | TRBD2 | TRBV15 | TGTGCCACCAGTACGGTTCTGGGCCTAGCGGGACAGTACGAGCAGTACTTC | CATSTVLGLAGQYEQYF
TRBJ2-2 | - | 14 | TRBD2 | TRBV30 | TGTGCCTGGAGTCCCCTAGCGGGAAACGGGGAGCTGTTTTTT | CAWSPLAGNGELFF
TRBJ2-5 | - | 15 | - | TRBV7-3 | TGTGCCAGCAGCTCCTCAGGGACTTGGGGGGAGACCCAGTACTTC | CASSSSGTWGETQYF
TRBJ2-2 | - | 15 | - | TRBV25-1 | TGTGCCAGCAGTGAACCAACCAGGGAGGCCGGGGAGCTGTTTTTT | CASSEPTREAGELFF
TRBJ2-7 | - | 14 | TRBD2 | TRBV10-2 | TGCGCCAGCAGTCAAGGACTAGCGGCCTACGAGCAGTACTTC | CASSQGLAAYEQYF
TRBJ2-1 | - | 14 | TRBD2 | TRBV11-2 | TGTGCCAGCAGCTTAACTAGCGGGAGCAATGAGCAGTTCTTC | CASSLTSGSNEQFF